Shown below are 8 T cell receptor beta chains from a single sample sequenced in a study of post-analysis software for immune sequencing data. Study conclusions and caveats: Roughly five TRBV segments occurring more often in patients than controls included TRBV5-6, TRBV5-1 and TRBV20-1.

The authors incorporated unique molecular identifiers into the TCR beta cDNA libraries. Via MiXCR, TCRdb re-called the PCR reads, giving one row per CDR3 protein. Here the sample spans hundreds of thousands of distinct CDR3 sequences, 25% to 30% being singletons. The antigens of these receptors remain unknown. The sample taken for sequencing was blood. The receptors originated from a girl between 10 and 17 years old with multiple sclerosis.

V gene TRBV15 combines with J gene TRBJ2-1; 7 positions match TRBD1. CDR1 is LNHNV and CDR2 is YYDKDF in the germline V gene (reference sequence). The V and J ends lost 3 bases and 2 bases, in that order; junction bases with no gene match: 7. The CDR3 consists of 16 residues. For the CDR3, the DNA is TGTGCCACCAGCAGGCCAACAGGGGCCCCCTACAATGAGCAGTTCTTC. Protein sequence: CATSRPTGAPYNEQFF.

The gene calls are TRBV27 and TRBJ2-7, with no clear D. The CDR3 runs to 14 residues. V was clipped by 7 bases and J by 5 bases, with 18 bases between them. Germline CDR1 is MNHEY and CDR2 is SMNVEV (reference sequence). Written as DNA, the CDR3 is TGTGCCAGCACCAAACTATCCTCTAACCACGAGCAGTACTTC. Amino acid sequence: CASTKLSSNHEQYF.

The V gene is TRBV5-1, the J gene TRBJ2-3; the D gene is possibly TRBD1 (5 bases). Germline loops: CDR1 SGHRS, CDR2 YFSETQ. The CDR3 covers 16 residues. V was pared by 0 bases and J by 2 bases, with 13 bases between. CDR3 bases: TGCGCCAGCAGCTTGGCAGGGAACTCAAACACAGATACGCAGTATTTT. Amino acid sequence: CASSLAGNSNTDTQYF.

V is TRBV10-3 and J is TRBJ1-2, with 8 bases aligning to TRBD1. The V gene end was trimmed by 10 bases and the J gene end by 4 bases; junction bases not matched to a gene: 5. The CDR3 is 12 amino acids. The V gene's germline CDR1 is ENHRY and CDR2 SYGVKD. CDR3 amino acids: CATGTGLYGYTF. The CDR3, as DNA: TGTGCCACGGGGACAGGTCTCTATGGCTACACCTTC.

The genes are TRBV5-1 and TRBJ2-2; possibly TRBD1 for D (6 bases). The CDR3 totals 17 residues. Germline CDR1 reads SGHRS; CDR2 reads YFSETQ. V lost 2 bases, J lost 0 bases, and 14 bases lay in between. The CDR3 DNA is TGCGCCAGCAGCTTACTTGGACAGACTTCGAACACCGGGGAGCTGTTTTTT. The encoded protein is CASSLLGQTSNTGELFF.

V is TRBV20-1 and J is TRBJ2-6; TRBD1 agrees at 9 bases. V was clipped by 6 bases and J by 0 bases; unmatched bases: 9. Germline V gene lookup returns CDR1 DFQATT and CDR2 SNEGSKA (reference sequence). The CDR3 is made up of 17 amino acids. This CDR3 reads CSANGQGSRSGANVLTF. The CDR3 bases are TGCAGTGCCAACGGACAGGGGTCTCGCTCTGGGGCCAACGTCCTGACTTTC.

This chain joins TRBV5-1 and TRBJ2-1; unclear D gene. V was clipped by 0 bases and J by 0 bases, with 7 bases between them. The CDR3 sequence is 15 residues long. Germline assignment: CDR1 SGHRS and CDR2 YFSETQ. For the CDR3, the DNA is TGCGCCAGCAGCTTGGACGCCGCCTCCTACAATGAGCAGTTCTTC. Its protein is CASSLDAASYNEQFF.

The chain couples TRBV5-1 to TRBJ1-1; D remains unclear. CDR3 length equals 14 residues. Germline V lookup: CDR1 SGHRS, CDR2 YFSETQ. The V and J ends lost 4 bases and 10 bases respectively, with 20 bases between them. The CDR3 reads CASSQQTDLGAAFF. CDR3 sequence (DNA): TGCGCCAGCAGCCAACAGACCGATTTGGGAGCAGCTTTCTTT.